These 25 T cell receptor beta chains came from one sample sequenced in a study of T cell responses to AZD1222 COVID-19 vaccine. Sequenced by immunoSEQ multiplex PCR; TCRdb stores in-frame clones only, minus some. The sample has 99,000 or so clones; around 89% are singletons. Source: peripheral blood, taken on day 0 of AZD1222 vaccination. The receptors shown here come from an adult in good health.

The chain has TRBV5-1 and TRBJ1-2; 7 nucleotides line up with TRBD1. The CDR3 consists of 14 residues. Losses at the gene ends were 6 bases for V and 2 bases for J; bases not matched to a gene: 7. Germline CDR1 and CDR2: SGHRS and YFSETQ. The CDR3 reads CASKQGDPNYGYTF. The CDR3 nucleotides read TGCGCCAGCAAGCAGGGGGACCCAAACTATGGCTACACCTTC.

CDR3 in amino acids: CASSAQGTSEQYF. The CDR3, as DNA: TGTGCCAGCAGCGCCCAAGGGACGTCCGAGCAGTACTTC. The chain joins TRBV7-8 to TRBJ2-7; the D gene could be TRBD1 or TRBD2 (5 bases each). There are 13 residues in the CDR3. Trimming pared 5 bases from V and 6 bases from J, leaving 14 bases between. Germline CDR1 SGHVS, CDR2 FQNEAQ.

The chain employs TRBV27 and TRBJ2-3; no clear D. CDR1 is MNHEY, CDR2 SMNVEV, per germline (reference sequence). The CDR3 is 16 residues long. Trimming left V 2 bases short and J 0 bases short, with 12 bases between. The CDR3 nucleotides are TGTGCCAGCAGTTTAGCGGAACCACGTAGCACAGATACGCAGTATTTT. It encodes CASSLAEPRSTDTQYF.

The chain combines TRBV5-1 with TRBJ2-5; tentatively, D is TRBD2 (5 bases). This CDR3 comprises 14 residues. Germline V gene data show CDR1 as SGHRS and CDR2 as YFSETQ. Trimming stripped 4 bases from V and 1 base from J, with 11 bases between. Written as DNA, the CDR3 is TGCGCCAGCAGCAGAGGACTGGGCCAAGAGACCCAGTACTTC. Translation: CASSRGLGQETQYF.

The J gene is TRBJ2-2, the V gene TRBV5-1; D is possibly TRBD2 (5 bases). Between the trimmed V and J ends, which lost 4 bases and 5 bases, there was a span of 9 bases. The CDR3 has 13 amino acids. Germline V lookup: CDR1 SGHRS, CDR2 YFSETQ. CDR3 bases: TGCGCCAGCAGCCCTCGGGGAACCGGGGAGCTGTTTTTT. Its protein product is CASSPRGTGELFF.

CDR3 protein: CASSGLAGGYEQYF. The CDR3 bases are TGCGCCAGCAGTGGGCTAGCGGGGGGGTACGAGCAGTACTTC. The rearrangement uses TRBV10-2 and TRBJ2-7, with 12 bases matching TRBD2. J gave up 4 bases and V 4 bases, and 2 bases lay outside the gene matches. The CDR3 runs to 14 residues. Germline V gene lookup returns CDR1 WSHSY and CDR2 SAAADI.

The chain uses TRBV19 and TRBJ1-1; no firm D call. Per the germline V gene, CDR1 is LNHDA and CDR2 is SQIVND (reference sequence). The germline V and J ends were trimmed by 7 bases and 1 base, with 13 bases remaining between them. The CDR3 has 14 amino acids. The CDR3, as DNA: TGTGCCAGTAATGGGCAGTCTAGGAACACTGAAGCTTTCTTT. Translating gives CASNGQSRNTEAFF.

V and J are TRBV4-1 and TRBJ1-1; weak D call: TRBD1 (5 bases). The CDR3 loop spans 16 amino acids. Trimming shortened V by 1 base and J by 0 bases, and 12 bases separated the two germline ends. Per the germline V gene, CDR1 is MGHRA and CDR2 is YSYEKL. CDR3 loop: CASSQGQPPMNTEAFF. The CDR3 DNA is TGCGCCAGCAGCCAAGGACAGCCCCCCATGAACACTGAAGCTTTCTTT.

This chain uses TRBV7-9 with TRBJ1-1, with TRBD1 matching 9 bases. Unmatched junction bases numbered 7, after V lost 5 bases and J lost 3 bases. The CDR3 runs to 15 residues. Per germline, CDR1 SEHNR and CDR2 FQNEAQ (reference sequence). The DNA of the CDR3 is TGTGCCAGCAGCCCGGAGGGACAGGGACACACTGAAGCTTTCTTT. Its translation is CASSPEGQGHTEAFF.

This chain links TRBV5-8 with TRBJ2-5, with TRBD2 as a possible D gene (5 bases). Germline loops: CDR1 SGHTS, CDR2 YDEGEE. This CDR3 has 16 residues. The V gene lost 0 bases and the J gene lost 9 bases, with 21 bases spanning the gap. The DNA for the CDR3 is TGTGCCAGCAGCTTGGCCGGGTATACACTCTTGAGGGCCCAGTACTTC. Its protein product is CASSLAGYTLLRAQYF.

This sequence joins TRBV2 and TRBJ1-1, with D possibly being TRBD1 (6 bases). The germline gives CDR1 SNHLY, CDR2 FYNNEI. V lost 10 bases and J 8 bases, leaving 20 bases between the germline ends. This CDR3 is built from 13 residues. The DNA for the CDR3 is TGTGCCATAGAACAGGGACGAATCGACGAAGCTTTCTTT. This encodes CAIEQGRIDEAFF.

V gene TRBV2 combines with J gene TRBJ1-5, with D perhaps TRBD1 (6 bases). V was pared by 4 bases and J by 3 bases, with 13 bases between. Germline V gene sequence: CDR1 SNHLY, CDR2 FYNNEI. The CDR3 is 15 residues long. The CDR3 DNA reads as TGTGCCAGCAGTGTCGGGACATCGATCAATCAGCCCCAGCATTTT. Translation gives CASSVGTSINQPQHF.

V usage is TRBV6-2 or TRBV6-3 and J usage is TRBJ2-6, with TRBD1 identical over 9 bases. This CDR3 is 17 amino acids long. Per the germline V gene, CDR1 is MNHEY and CDR2 is SVGEGT. The junction had 7 bases not matched to a gene; V was cut back by 5 bases and J by 2 bases. For the CDR3, the DNA is TGTGCCAGCAGTCCGGGACAGGGCTCCCCTGGGGCCAACGTCCTGACTTTC. The encoded protein is CASSPGQGSPGANVLTF.

V and J are TRBV28 and TRBJ1-6; TRBD1 might be the D (5 bases). This CDR3 contains 13 residues. Germline lookup yields CDR1 MDHEN and CDR2 SYDVKM. Between the trimmed V and J ends, which lost 7 bases and 8 bases, there was a span of 12 bases. The CDR3 sequence is CASKGGADSPLHF. CDR3 bases: TGTGCCAGCAAGGGTGGGGCCGATTCACCCCTCCACTTT.

This clone was observed once. The V gene is TRBV5-6, the J gene TRBJ2-1; 16 positions match TRBD2. V was pared by 4 bases and J by 9 bases, with 10 bases of the junction left unmatched. This CDR3 contains 17 residues. CDR1 SGHDT and CDR2 YYEEEE come from the germline V gene. The CDR3 bases are TGTGCCAGCAGCCTAGCCGGGACTAGCGGGAGGGGGAGTGAGCAGTTCTTC. This sequence encodes CASSLAGTSGRGSEQFF.

This chain joins TRBV6-5 and TRBJ2-1, with D maybe TRBD2 (7 bases). Trimming shortened V by 6 bases and J by 6 bases, and 18 bases separated the two germline ends. CDR3 length: 15 residues. CDR1 is MNHEY and CDR2 is SVGAGI in the germline V gene. In DNA, the CDR3 is TGTGCCAGCAGCCACGGCAGGGAGGGGGGCAATGAGCAGTTCTTC. Its translation is CASSHGREGGNEQFF.

V usage is TRBV7-3 and J usage is TRBJ1-2; D might be TRBD1 (5 bases). Trimming shortened V by 0 bases and J by 4 bases, and 12 bases separated the two germline ends. The CDR3 contains 15 residues. CDR1 is SGHTA and CDR2 is FQGTGA in the germline V gene. The CDR3 sequence is CASSLTGQGGYGYTF. As DNA, the CDR3 is TGTGCCAGCAGCTTAACGGGGCAGGGTGGCTATGGCTACACCTTC.

This clone was seen a few times. The V gene is TRBV4-1, the J gene TRBJ2-7; D possibly matches TRBD1 or TRBD2 (6 bases each). The CDR3 is made up of 14 amino acids. The V gene's germline CDR1 is MGHRA and CDR2 YSYEKL. Trimming took off 1 base at V and 5 bases at J, with 12 bases between the two ends. In DNA, the CDR3 is TGCGCCAGCAGCCAAGTTACGGGGGCCCACGAGCAGTACTTC. Its protein is CASSQVTGAHEQYF.

The chain is built from TRBV7-9 and TRBJ2-3, with no clear D. The V end was cut by 3 bases, the J end by 6 bases, with 13 bases between. Germline V CDR1 and CDR2: SEHNR, FQNEAQ (reference sequence). CDR3 length equals 14 residues. The CDR3 region is CASSLAIPQDTQYF. CDR3 in DNA: TGTGCCAGCAGCTTGGCCATTCCACAGGATACGCAGTATTTT.

The chain is built from TRBV28 and TRBJ1-6; D unresolved. The CDR3 length is 13 residues. From germline, CDR1 is MDHEN and CDR2 SYDVKM. V lost 6 bases, J lost 3 bases, and 6 bases lay in between. CDR3 loop: CASRGNYNSPLHF. CDR3 nucleotides: TGTGCCAGCAGGGGAAACTATAATTCACCCCTCCACTTT. The whole variable domain, remainder taken from reference TRBV28 and TRBJ1-6, is DVKVTQSSRYLVKRTGEKVFLECVQDMDHENMFWYRQDPGLGLRLIYFSYDVKMKEKGDIPEGYSVSREKKERFSLILESASTNQTSMYLCASRGNYNSPLHFGNGTRLTVT.

The V call is TRBV19, the J call TRBJ1-5, with D perhaps TRBD1 (6 bases). Germline V gene data show CDR1 as LNHDA and CDR2 as SQIVND (reference sequence). The CDR3 runs to 15 residues. The V gene lost 8 bases and the J gene lost 0 bases, with 14 bases spanning the gap. This chain's CDR3 is CASGNIQGSNQPQHF. The CDR3 nucleotides are TGTGCCAGTGGAAATATACAGGGTAGCAATCAGCCCCAGCATTTT.

The rearrangement joins TRBV6-5 to TRBJ1-5; the D gene is possibly TRBD1 (5 bases). Trimming took off 2 bases at V and 0 bases at J, with 11 bases between the two ends. Per germline, CDR1 MNHEY and CDR2 SVGAGI. The CDR3 is 16 amino acids. CDR3 nucleotide sequence: TGTGCCAGCAGTTACGGTTCAGGGTATAGCAATCAGCCCCAGCATTTT. Translating gives CASSYGSGYSNQPQHF.

This clone was observed a single time. The rearrangement joins TRBV19 to TRBJ1-5; D perhaps matches TRBD1 (6 bases). Looked up from germline, CDR1 is LNHDA and CDR2 is SQIVND (reference sequence). The ends were cut back, 7 bases at V and 4 bases at J, with 17 bases in the middle. The CDR3 extends over 15 amino acids. CDR3 residues: CASKREGERNQPQHF. In DNA form, the CDR3 reads TGTGCCAGTAAAAGGGAGGGGGAAAGAAATCAGCCCCAGCATTTT.

The V gene is TRBV18, the J gene TRBJ1-2, with D unclear. In germline, CDR1 is KGHSH, CDR2 LQKENI. Trimming took 2 bases from V and 8 from J, leaving 6 bases between them. The CDR3 is 11 amino acids. In DNA, the CDR3 is TGTGCCAGCTCACCAGGAGGGGGCTACACCTTC. It codes for CASSPGGGYTF.

The V and J genes are TRBV19 and TRBJ1-4; D is unresolved. CDR1 and CDR2 (germline): LNHDA, SQIVND (reference sequence). The germline V and J ends were trimmed by 3 bases and 9 bases, with 11 bases remaining between them. CDR3 size: 13 residues. CDR3 amino acids: CASSIRDIKKLFF. For the CDR3, the DNA is TGTGCCAGTAGTATCAGAGACATAAAAAAACTGTTTTTT.